The clone carrying this TCR beta chain showed up just once. Its antigen is undetermined. The sample belongs to a study of shared clonotypes between healthy human individuals. Study-wide results and caveats: Naive subsets usually exceeded memory subsets in estimated richness.

The CDR3 is made up of 13 amino acids. The germline V and J ends were trimmed by 7 bases and 3 bases, with 15 bases remaining between them. Per germline, CDR1 SQVTM and CDR2 ANQGSEA. Sequenced by immunoSEQ multiplex PCR; TCRdb stores in-frame clones only, minus some. Of around 2,000,000 clones detected, around 93% appear once; the ten largest clones hold around 1.7%. Naive CD8 cells lacked CD45RO and underwent positive selection for CCR7, leaving out terminally differentiated effector memory CD45RA+ cells. Sequenced material: naive CD8+ T cells from PBMCs. V is TRBV29-1 and J is TRBJ1-2; TRBD1 is a possible D gene (6 bases). The TCR sequence derives from a young man in good health. Some clones in this sample may be carry-over from other donors' samples. In DNA, the CDR3 is TGCAGCGCTGACAGGCGGATAGACTATGGCTACACCTTC. Protein sequence: CSADRRIDYGYTF.